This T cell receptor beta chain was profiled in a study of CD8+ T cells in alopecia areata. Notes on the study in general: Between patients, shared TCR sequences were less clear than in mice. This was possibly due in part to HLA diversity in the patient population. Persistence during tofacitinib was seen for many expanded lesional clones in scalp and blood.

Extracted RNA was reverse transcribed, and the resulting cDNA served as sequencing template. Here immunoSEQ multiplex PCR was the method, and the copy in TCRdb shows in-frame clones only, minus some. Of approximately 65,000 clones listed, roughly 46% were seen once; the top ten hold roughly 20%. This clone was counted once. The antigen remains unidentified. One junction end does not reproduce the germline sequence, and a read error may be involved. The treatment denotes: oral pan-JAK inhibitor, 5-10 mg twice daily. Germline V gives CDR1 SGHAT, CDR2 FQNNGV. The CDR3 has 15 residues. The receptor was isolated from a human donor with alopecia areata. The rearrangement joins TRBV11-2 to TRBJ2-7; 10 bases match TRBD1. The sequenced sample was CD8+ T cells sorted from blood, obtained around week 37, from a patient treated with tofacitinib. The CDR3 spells CASSQRTGGNYEQYF. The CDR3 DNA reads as TGCGCCAGCAGCCAGCGGACAGGGGGTAACTACGAGCAGTACTTC. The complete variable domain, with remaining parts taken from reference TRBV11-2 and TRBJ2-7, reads EAGVAQSPRYKIIEKRQSVAFWCNPISGHATLYWYQQILGQGPKLLIQFQNNGVVDDSQLPKDRFSAERLKGVDSTLKIQPAKLEDSAVYLCASSQRTGGNYEQYFGPGTRLTVT.